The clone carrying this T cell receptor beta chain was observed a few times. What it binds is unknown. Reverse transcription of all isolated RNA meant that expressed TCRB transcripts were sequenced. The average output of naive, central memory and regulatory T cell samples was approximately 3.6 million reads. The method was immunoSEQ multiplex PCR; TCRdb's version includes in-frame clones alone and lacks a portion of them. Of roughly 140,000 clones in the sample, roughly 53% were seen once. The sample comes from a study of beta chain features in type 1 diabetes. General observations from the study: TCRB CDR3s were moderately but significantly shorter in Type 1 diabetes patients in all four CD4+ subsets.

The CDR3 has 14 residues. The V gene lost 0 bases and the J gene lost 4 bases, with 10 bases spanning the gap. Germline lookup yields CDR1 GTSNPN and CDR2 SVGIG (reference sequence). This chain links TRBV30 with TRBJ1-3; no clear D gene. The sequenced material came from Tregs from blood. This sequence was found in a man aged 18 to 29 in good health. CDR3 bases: TGTGCCTGGAGTGTTGGCGGGGAAGGAAACACCATATATTTT. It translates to CAWSVGGEGNTIYF.